This paragraph covers one T cell receptor (beta chain) sequence. The antigen is not known. PCR employed 60 Vbeta and 13 Jbeta primers. Sequencing used immunoSEQ multiplex PCR; TCRdb keeps in-frame clones, though not all of them. The sample contains around 140,000 clones, approximately 78% of which appear only once. This sample is drawn from a study of cytomegalovirus exposure and HLA in healthy donors. Study conclusions and caveats: V- and J-gene trimming of TCR beta was linked (in a later analysis) to a missense DCLRE1C variant. Some highly shared sequence variants likely arose as a pipeline artifact.

This receptor was taken from a female donor in good health and CMV-seronegative. Material: PBMCs.

The DNA for the CDR3 is TGTGCCACCACTCGAGGACGGGACAATCAGCCCCAGCATTTT. This codes for CATTRGRDNQPQHF. The chain combines TRBV6-4 with TRBJ1-5; D remains unclear. V was pared by 10 bases and J by 3 bases, with 16 bases between. Germline values: CDR1 MRHNA, CDR2 SNTAGT. The CDR3 sequence is 14 residues long.